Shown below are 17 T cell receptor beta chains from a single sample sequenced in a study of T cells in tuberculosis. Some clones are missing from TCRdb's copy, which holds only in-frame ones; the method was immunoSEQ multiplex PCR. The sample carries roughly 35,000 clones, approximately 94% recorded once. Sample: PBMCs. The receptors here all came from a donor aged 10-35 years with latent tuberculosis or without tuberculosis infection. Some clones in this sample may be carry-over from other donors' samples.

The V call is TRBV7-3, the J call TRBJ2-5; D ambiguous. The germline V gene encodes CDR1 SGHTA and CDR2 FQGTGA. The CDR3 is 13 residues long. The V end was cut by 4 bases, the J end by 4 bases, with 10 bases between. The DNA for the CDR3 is TGTGCCAGCAGCTCCTCACACAGAGAGACCCAGTACTTC. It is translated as CASSSSHRETQYF.

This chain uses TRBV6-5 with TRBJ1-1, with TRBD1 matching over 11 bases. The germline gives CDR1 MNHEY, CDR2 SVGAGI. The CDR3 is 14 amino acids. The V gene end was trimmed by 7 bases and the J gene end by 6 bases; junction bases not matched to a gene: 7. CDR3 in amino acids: CASIRTGGDAEAFF. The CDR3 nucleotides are TGTGCCAGCATCCGGACAGGGGGCGACGCTGAAGCTTTCTTT.

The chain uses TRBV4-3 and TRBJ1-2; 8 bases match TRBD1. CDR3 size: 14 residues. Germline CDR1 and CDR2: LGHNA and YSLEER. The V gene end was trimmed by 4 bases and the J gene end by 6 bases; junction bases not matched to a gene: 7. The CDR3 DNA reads TGCGCCAGCAGCCCTCGGACAGGGAGAGATGGCTACACCTTC. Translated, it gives CASSPRTGRDGYTF.

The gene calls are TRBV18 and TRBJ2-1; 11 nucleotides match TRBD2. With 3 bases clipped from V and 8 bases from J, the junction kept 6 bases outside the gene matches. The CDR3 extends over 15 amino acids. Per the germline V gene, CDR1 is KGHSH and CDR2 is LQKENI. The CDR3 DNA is TGTGCCAGCTCACCCCTAGCGGGGGGTAAGGATGAGCAGTTCTTC. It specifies CASSPLAGGKDEQFF.

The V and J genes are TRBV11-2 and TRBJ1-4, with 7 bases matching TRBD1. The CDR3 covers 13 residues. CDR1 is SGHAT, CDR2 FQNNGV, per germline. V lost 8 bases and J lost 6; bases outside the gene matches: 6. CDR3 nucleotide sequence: TGTGCCAGCTCCCAAGGGGGCTATGAAAAACTGTTTTTT. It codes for CASSQGGYEKLFF.

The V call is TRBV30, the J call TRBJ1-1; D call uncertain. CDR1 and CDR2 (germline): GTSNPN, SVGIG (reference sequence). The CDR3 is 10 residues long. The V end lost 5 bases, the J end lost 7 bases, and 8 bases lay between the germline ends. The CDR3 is CAWGRGEAFF. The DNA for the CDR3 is TGTGCCTGGGGCCGAGGTGAAGCTTTCTTT. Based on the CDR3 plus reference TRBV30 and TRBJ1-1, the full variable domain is SQTIHQWPATLVQPVGSPLSLECTVEGTSNPNLYWYRQAAGRGLQLLFYSVGIGQISSEVPQNLSASRPQDRQFILSSKKLLLSDSGFYLCAWGRGEAFFGQGTRLTVV.

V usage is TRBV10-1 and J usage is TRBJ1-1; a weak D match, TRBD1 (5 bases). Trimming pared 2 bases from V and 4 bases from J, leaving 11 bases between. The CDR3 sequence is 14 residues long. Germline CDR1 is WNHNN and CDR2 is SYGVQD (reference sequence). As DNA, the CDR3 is TGCGCCAGCAGTGAGCGGAGAAGGGGCACTGAAGCTTTCTTT. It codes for CASSERRRGTEAFF.

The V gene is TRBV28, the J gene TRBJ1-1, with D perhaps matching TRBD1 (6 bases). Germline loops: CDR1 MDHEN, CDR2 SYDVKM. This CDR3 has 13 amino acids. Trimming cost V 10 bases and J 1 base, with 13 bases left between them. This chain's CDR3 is CATRTAKNTEAFF. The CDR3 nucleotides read TGTGCCACGCGGACAGCGAAGAACACTGAAGCTTTCTTT.

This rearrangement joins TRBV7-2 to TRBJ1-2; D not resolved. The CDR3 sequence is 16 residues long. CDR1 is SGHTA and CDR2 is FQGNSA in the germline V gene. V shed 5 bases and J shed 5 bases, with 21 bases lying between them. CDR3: CASSPQARHPTYGYTF. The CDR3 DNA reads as TGTGCCAGCAGCCCTCAGGCCAGGCACCCTACATATGGCTACACCTTC. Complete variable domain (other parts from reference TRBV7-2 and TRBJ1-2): GAGVSQSPSNKVTEKGKDVELRCDPISGHTALYWYRQSLGQGLEFLIYFQGNSAPDKSGLPSDRFSAERTGGSVSTLTIQRTQQEDSAVYLCASSPQARHPTYGYTFGSGTRLTVV.

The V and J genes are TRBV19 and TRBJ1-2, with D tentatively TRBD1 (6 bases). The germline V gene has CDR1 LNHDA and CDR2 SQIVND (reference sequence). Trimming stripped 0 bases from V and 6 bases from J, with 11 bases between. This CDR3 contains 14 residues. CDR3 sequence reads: CASSIDRGANGYTF. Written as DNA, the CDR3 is TGTGCCAGTAGTATAGATCGGGGGGCCAATGGCTACACCTTC.

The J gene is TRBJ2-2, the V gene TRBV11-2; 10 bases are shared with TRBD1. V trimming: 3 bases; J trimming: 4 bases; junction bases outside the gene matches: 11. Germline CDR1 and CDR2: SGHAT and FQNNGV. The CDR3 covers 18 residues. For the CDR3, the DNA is TGTGCCAGCAGCTTCGATAGTGGGACAGGGGTTGTCACCGGGGAGCTGTTTTTT. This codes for CASSFDSGTGVVTGELFF.

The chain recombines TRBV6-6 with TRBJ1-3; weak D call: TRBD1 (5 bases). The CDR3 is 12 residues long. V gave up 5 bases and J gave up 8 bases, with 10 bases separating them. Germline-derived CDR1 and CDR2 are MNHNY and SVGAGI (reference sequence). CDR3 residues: CASSGGGDTIYF. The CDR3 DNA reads TGTGCCAGCAGTGGGGGGGGAGACACCATATATTTT.

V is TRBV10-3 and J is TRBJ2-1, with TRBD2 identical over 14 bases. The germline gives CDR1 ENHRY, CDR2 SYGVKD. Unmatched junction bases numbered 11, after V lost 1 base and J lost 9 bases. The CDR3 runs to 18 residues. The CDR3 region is CAISEYQTSGGAGGEQFF. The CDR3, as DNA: TGTGCCATCAGTGAGTACCAGACTAGCGGGGGGGCCGGTGGTGAGCAGTTCTTC.

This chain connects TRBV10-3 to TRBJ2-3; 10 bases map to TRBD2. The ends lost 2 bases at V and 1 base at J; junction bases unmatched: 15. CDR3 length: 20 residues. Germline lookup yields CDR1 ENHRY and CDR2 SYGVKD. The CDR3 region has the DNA TGTGCCATCAGTGAGCCCCTGGGGCTAGCGGGGGAAGGGGGCACAGATACGCAGTATTTT. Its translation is CAISEPLGLAGEGGTDTQYF.

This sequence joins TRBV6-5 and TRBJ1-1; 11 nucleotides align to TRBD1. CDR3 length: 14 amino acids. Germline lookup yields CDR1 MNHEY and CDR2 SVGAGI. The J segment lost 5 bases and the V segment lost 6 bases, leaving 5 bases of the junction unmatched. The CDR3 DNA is TGTGCCAGCAGAGGACAGGGGGCGCGGACTGAAGCTTTCTTT. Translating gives CASRGQGARTEAFF.

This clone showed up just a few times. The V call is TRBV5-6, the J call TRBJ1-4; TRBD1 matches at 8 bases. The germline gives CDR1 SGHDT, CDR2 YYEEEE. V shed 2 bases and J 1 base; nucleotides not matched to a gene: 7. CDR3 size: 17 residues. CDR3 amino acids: CASSFSGQGVTNEKLFF. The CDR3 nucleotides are TGTGCCAGCAGCTTCTCTGGACAGGGCGTAACTAATGAAAAACTGTTTTTT.

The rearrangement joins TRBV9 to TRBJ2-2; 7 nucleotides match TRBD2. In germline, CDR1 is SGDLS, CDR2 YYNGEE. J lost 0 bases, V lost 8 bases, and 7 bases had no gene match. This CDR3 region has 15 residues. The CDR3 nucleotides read TGTGCCAGACGCTTGGGGACTACGAACACCGGGGAGCTGTTTTTT. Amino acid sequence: CARRLGTTNTGELFF.